This TCR beta chain was observed in a study of response to subunit inactivated influenza vaccine. This CDR3 has 14 amino acids. CDR1 is DFQATT and CDR2 is SNEGSKA in the germline V gene (reference sequence). With 4 bases clipped from V and 2 bases from J, the junction kept 3 bases outside the gene matches. TCRdb reanalysed the RT-PCR reads using MiXCR and keeps one entry per CDR3 protein. The sample yields 650,000 or so distinct CDR3 sequences, around 15% seen once. This chain links TRBV20-1 with TRBJ2-5, with 11 positions matching TRBD2. The receptor's source is a man aged 50-60 years who received an inactivated influenza vaccine. The source material was PBMCs from blood, sampled approximately 15 days before vaccination. The DNA for the CDR3 is TGCAGTGCTAATAGCGGGGGGGGACAAGAGACCCAGTACTTC. Amino acids: CSANSGGGQETQYF.